The following is a T cell receptor beta chain sequence with its context. This specimen belongs to a study of blood T cell repertoires in COVID-19. About the research overall: Acute-phase and convalescent COVID-19 samples originated in the United States, Italy and Spain.

Per the study methods: Reference gene primer amplification in the assay estimated nucleated cell counts. Sequenced by immunoSEQ multiplex PCR; TCRdb stores in-frame clones only, minus some. That table is the source of V, J and clone size, and D and trimming were worked out from the DNA. This table has about 400,000 clones, 88% appearing once. Recruits, aged about 18 to 100 years, lived in 24 US areas. Allocation to cohorts depended on clinical history reported by the participants. Germline V gene data show CDR1 as LGHNT and CDR2 as FRNRAP. V shed 1 base and J shed 7 bases, with 10 bases lying between them. The CDR3 spans 13 residues.

The sample consisted of PBMCs or T cells enriched from blood (not recorded which). The sequence derives from a woman aged 40 to 50 with acute COVID-19. The chain recombines TRBV12-5 with TRBJ1-2; D gene ambiguous. DNA for the CDR3: TGTGCTAGTGGTTTGGACCGACTCTTTGGCTACACCTTC. This gives the protein CASGLDRLFGYTF.